These 26 T cell receptor beta chains were sequenced from one sample in a study of blood T cell repertoires in COVID-19. Only in-frame clones appear in the TCRdb table, and some are missing; sequencing was by immunoSEQ multiplex PCR. The sample records roughly 210,000 clones, about 85% being singletons. The sequencing sample was made of peripheral blood. These receptors came from a man in his 70s with acute or convalescent COVID-19.

The gene calls are TRBV5-1 and TRBJ1-2, with 11 bases fitting TRBD1. Trimming at V came to 4 bases and at J to 4 bases, leaving 6 bases not matched to a gene. The V gene's germline CDR1 is SGHRS and CDR2 YFSETQ. CDR3 size: 15 residues. The CDR3, as DNA: TGCGCCAGCAGCACGGGACAGGGGGAAATCTATGGCTACACCTTC. Its protein product is CASSTGQGEIYGYTF.

The J gene is TRBJ2-5, the V gene TRBV7-9; 10 bases agree with TRBD2. The CDR3 spans 22 residues. Germline V lookup: CDR1 SEHNR, CDR2 FQNEAQ (reference sequence). The ends lost 7 bases at V and 0 bases at J; junction bases unmatched: 26. CDR3 sequence (DNA): TGTGCCAGCACGACAGGGGATTATAAGATGAGGACTAGCGGAATACACCAAGAGACCCAGTACTTC. It codes for CASTTGDYKMRTSGIHQETQYF.

The rearrangement links TRBV28 to TRBJ1-5; 9 bases are shared with TRBD1. From germline, CDR1 is MDHEN and CDR2 SYDVKM. The trim removed 2 bases at V and 3 bases at J, leaving 8 bases unmatched. This CDR3 region has 17 residues. The DNA for the CDR3 is TGTGCCAGCAGTTTACGACAGGGGGTGGAATCCAATCAGCCCCAGCATTTT. Its protein is CASSLRQGVESNQPQHF.

This clone was seen just once. The rearrangement joins TRBV7-3 to TRBJ2-3; D is perhaps TRBD1 (6 bases). Trimming removed 5 bases from V and 5 bases from J, with 11 bases in between. Germline V lookup: CDR1 SGHTA, CDR2 FQGTGA. The CDR3 covers 13 residues. In nucleotides, the CDR3 is TGTGCCAGCAGCAAAAACAGGGAAGATACGCAGTATTTT. This codes for CASSKNREDTQYF.

This chain uses TRBV30 with TRBJ1-4; 7 bases line up with TRBD1. The CDR3 totals 17 residues. Germline V gives CDR1 GTSNPN, CDR2 SVGIG (reference sequence). Trimming at V came to 4 bases and at J to 8 bases, leaving 19 bases not matched to a gene. The chain's CDR3 is CAWNGSGKGGLGEKLFF. The DNA of the CDR3 is TGTGCCTGGAACGGCTCAGGGAAAGGGGGCTTGGGGGAAAAACTGTTTTTT.

J is TRBJ1-5 and V is TRBV28, with a possible D match to TRBD1 (6 bases). Looked up from germline, CDR1 is MDHEN and CDR2 is SYDVKM. This CDR3 is built from 14 residues. V lost 7 bases, J lost 3 bases, and 13 bases lay in between. The CDR3 nucleotides read TGTGCCAGCATTACAGGGTTAAACAATCAGCCCCAGCATTTT. It is translated as CASITGLNNQPQHF.

This clone occurred a few times. This rearrangement joins TRBV7-2 to TRBJ2-7, with TRBD1 as a possible D gene (6 bases). This CDR3 is built from 13 residues. V lost 2 bases to trimming and J lost 3 bases, with 8 bases between them. CDR1 SGHTA and CDR2 FQGNSA come from the germline V gene. The CDR3 DNA reads TGTGCCAGCAGCTTACGGACAGACTACGAGCAGTACTTC. This sequence encodes CASSLRTDYEQYF. Full variable domain (missing parts from reference TRBV7-2 and TRBJ2-7): GAGVSQSPSNKVTEKGKDVELRCDPISGHTALYWYRQSLGQGLEFLIYFQGNSAPDKSGLPSDRFSAERTGGSVSTLTIQRTQQEDSAVYLCASSLRTDYEQYFGPGTRLTVT.

The V and J genes are TRBV11-2 and TRBJ2-7, with 8 bases fitting TRBD2. V was clipped by 3 bases and J by 1 base; unmatched bases: 8. This CDR3 has 16 amino acids. Germline assignment: CDR1 SGHAT and CDR2 FQNNGV. The CDR3 protein is CASSFAGGLESYEQYF. The CDR3 coding sequence is TGTGCCAGCAGCTTTGCCGGGGGACTAGAATCCTACGAGCAGTACTTC.

About this clone itself: Other DNA variants within this sample encode the same CDR3. This sequence joins TRBV3-1 (or the pseudogene TRBV3-2) and TRBJ1-1; D ambiguous. The CDR3 contains 14 residues. Trimming removed 4 bases at V and 0 bases at J, with 9 bases between. CDR1 is LGHDT, CDR2 YNNKEL, per germline (reference sequence). CDR3 in amino acids: CASSPTGLNTEAFF. The CDR3 DNA is TGTGCCAGCAGCCCGACGGGTCTGAACACTGAAGCTTTCTTT.

The gene calls are TRBV5-1 and TRBJ1-1; TRBD1 is a possible D gene (5 bases). The CDR3 is made up of 14 amino acids. The V gene lost 3 bases and the J gene lost 5 bases, with 14 bases spanning the gap. Germline loops: CDR1 SGHRS, CDR2 YFSETQ. The CDR3 sequence: CASSWAGRQTEAFF. CDR3 bases: TGCGCCAGCAGCTGGGCAGGGAGGCAAACTGAAGCTTTCTTT.

CDR3 amino acids: CASSSSGTAPGNTIYF. CDR3 sequence (DNA): TGTGCCAGCAGTTCCTCCGGGACAGCTCCGGGAAACACCATATATTTT. The rearrangement links TRBV6-5 to TRBJ1-3, with TRBD1 matching over 7 bases. V trimming: 4 bases; J trimming: 4 bases; junction bases outside the gene matches: 10. The germline CDR1 and CDR2 sequences are MNHEY and SVGAGI. This CDR3 is 16 amino acids long.

The chain is built from TRBV2 and TRBJ2-2; the match to TRBD2 covers 7 bases. The CDR3 contains 14 residues. Germline V gives CDR1 SNHLY, CDR2 FYNNEI. Trimming cost V 7 bases and J 5 bases; bases outside gene matches: 7. The chain's CDR3 is CASMRESTTGELFF. In DNA form, the CDR3 reads TGTGCCAGCATGCGGGAGTCTACTACCGGGGAGCTGTTTTTT.

The J gene is TRBJ2-2, the V gene TRBV18; D is uncertain. Germline V lookup: CDR1 KGHSH, CDR2 LQKENI. The CDR3 totals 16 residues. V was shortened by 3 bases and J by 1 base, with 12 bases between the two germline ends. The CDR3 is CASSPVQLKNTGELFF. The CDR3 DNA sequence: TGTGCCAGCTCACCTGTACAGCTTAAGAACACCGGGGAGCTGTTTTTT.

This chain joins TRBV5-4 and TRBJ1-2, with TRBD1 matching 9 bases. Trimming at V came to 4 bases and at J to 7 bases, leaving 8 bases not matched to a gene. CDR3 length: 14 residues. From germline, CDR1 is SGHNT and CDR2 YYREEE (reference sequence). As DNA, the CDR3 is TGTGCCAGCAGCAGCACCGGGACAGGGAGTGGCTACACCTTC. Its protein is CASSSTGTGSGYTF.

The gene calls are TRBV7-2 and TRBJ2-7; 10 bases are shared with TRBD2. This CDR3 is 17 amino acids long. The germline V gene encodes CDR1 SGHTA and CDR2 FQGNSA. V was clipped by 1 base and J by 5 bases; unmatched bases: 11. Here the CDR3 reads CASSLVVAGGPGDEQYF. CDR3 in DNA: TGTGCCAGCAGCTTAGTTGTAGCGGGAGGTCCTGGGGACGAGCAGTACTTC.

This rearrangement joins TRBV5-1 to TRBJ2-2; 11 nucleotides align to TRBD1. The germline CDR1 and CDR2 sequences are SGHRS and YFSETQ. V lost 5 bases and J lost 5; bases outside the gene matches: 8. The CDR3 has 16 residues. CDR3 nucleotide sequence: TGCGCCAGCAGTGCCAGGACAGGGGGCGATACCGGGGAGCTGTTTTTT. It translates to CASSARTGGDTGELFF.

V is TRBV6-4 and J is TRBJ2-2; no definite D call. The V end lost 7 bases, the J end lost 6 bases, and 18 bases lay between the germline ends. The CDR3 sequence is 15 residues long. The germline V gene encodes CDR1 MRHNA and CDR2 SNTAGT. CDR3 region: CASTLSAGYAGELFF. CDR3 nucleotides: TGTGCCAGCACTTTAAGCGCCGGTTACGCCGGGGAGCTGTTTTTT.

The rearrangement joins TRBV2 to TRBJ2-1; a possible D gene is TRBD1 (5 bases). The germline V gene has CDR1 SNHLY and CDR2 FYNNEI. The CDR3 loop spans 14 amino acids. Trimming removed 8 bases at V and 4 bases at J, with 15 bases between. The CDR3 DNA follows: TGTGCCAGCCAAAGGACAACTTTTTACAATGAGCAGTTCTTC. Its protein is CASQRTTFYNEQFF.

The chain is built from TRBV29-1 and TRBJ2-1; TRBD2 aligns across 8 bases. The CDR3 has 13 residues. V trimming: 5 bases; J trimming: 9 bases; junction bases outside the gene matches: 9. Germline CDR1 reads SQVTM; CDR2 reads ANQGSEA. The CDR3, as DNA: TGCAGCGTTCACTATCTAGCGGGCGGTGAGCAGTTCTTC. Its protein is CSVHYLAGGEQFF.

J is TRBJ1-5 and V is TRBV2; D gene ambiguous. This CDR3 has 15 amino acids. Germline V lookup: CDR1 SNHLY, CDR2 FYNNEI. The V end lost 3 bases, the J end lost 4 bases, and 13 bases lay between the germline ends. The CDR3 nucleotides are TGTGCCAGCAGTGATTGGGCCCTTGGGAATCAGCCCCAGCATTTT. It specifies CASSDWALGNQPQHF. Full variable domain (remainder filled in from reference TRBV2 and TRBJ1-5): EPEVTQTPSHQVTQMGQEVILRCVPISNHLYFYWYRQILGQKVEFLVSFYNNEISEKSEIFDDQFSVERPDGSNFTLKIRSTKLEDSAMYFCASSDWALGNQPQHFGDGTRLSIL.

The gene calls are TRBV7-9 and TRBJ2-3; perhaps TRBD1 as D (6 bases). The CDR3 spans 15 residues. The V gene's germline CDR1 is SEHNR and CDR2 FQNEAQ (reference sequence). V dropped 5 bases and J dropped 0 bases, with 12 bases sitting between them. The CDR3 reads CASSPSGVSTDTQYF. DNA for the CDR3: TGTGCCAGCAGCCCCTCAGGGGTCAGCACAGATACGCAGTATTTT.

The CDR3 spells CASSLTSGRVDEQFF. CDR3 nucleotides: TGTGCCAGCAGCTTGACTAGCGGGAGAGTCGATGAGCAGTTCTTC. This rearrangement joins TRBV7-2 to TRBJ2-1; 12 nucleotides agree with TRBD2. The CDR3 consists of 15 residues. CDR1 and CDR2 from the germline V gene are SGHTA and FQGNSA. Losses at the gene ends were 3 bases for V and 8 bases for J; bases not matched to a gene: 5.

The genes are TRBV6-2 or TRBV6-3 and TRBJ2-5; TRBD2 matches 7 bases. The CDR3 is made up of 15 amino acids. V gave up 4 bases and J gave up 7 bases; unmatched junction bases: 12. Germline loops: CDR1 MNHEY, CDR2 SVGEGT. The CDR3 is CASSSLIRSGMTQYF. The CDR3 nucleotides are TGTGCCAGCAGTTCTCTAATTAGGAGCGGGATGACCCAGTACTTC.

This chain joins TRBV7-2 and TRBJ1-5; the D gene is possibly TRBD1 (5 bases). CDR1 is SGHTA, CDR2 FQGNSA, per germline. V dropped 5 bases and J dropped 6 bases, with 11 bases sitting between them. The CDR3 has 13 amino acids. The CDR3 coding sequence is TGTGCCAGCAGCAGACAGCTCCCTCAGCCCCAGCATTTT. Its translation: CASSRQLPQPQHF.

This sequence joins TRBV9 and TRBJ1-5; 9 bases line up with TRBD1. V gave up 3 bases and J gave up 6 bases; unmatched junction bases: 7. The germline V gene has CDR1 SGDLS and CDR2 YYNGEE. CDR3 length: 15 amino acids. The CDR3 spells CASSAGTGFGQPQHF. The CDR3 region has the DNA TGTGCCAGCAGCGCTGGGACAGGGTTCGGTCAGCCCCAGCATTTT. The whole variable domain, remainder taken from reference TRBV9 and TRBJ1-5, is DSGVTQTPKHLITATGQRVTLRCSPRSGDLSVYWYQQSLDQGLQFLIQYYNGEERAKGNILERFSAQQFPDLHSELNLSSLELGDSALYFCASSAGTGFGQPQHFGDGTRLSIL.

This clone occurred a few times. The CDR3 DNA reads TGTGCCAGCAGCCAGAGACTAGCGGGAGAGCCAGGAGGGTACGAGCAGTACTTC. Translated, it gives CASSQRLAGEPGGYEQYF. V gene TRBV7-2 combines with J gene TRBJ2-7; TRBD2 agrees at 12 bases. Germline V gene lookup returns CDR1 SGHTA and CDR2 FQGNSA. The V gene end was trimmed by 5 bases and the J gene end by 4 bases; junction bases not matched to a gene: 15. The CDR3 totals 18 residues. The full variable domain, completed using reference TRBV7-2 and TRBJ2-7, is GAGVSQSPSNKVTEKGKDVELRCDPISGHTALYWYRQSLGQGLEFLIYFQGNSAPDKSGLPSDRFSAERTGGSVSTLTIQRTQQEDSAVYLCASSQRLAGEPGGYEQYFGPGTRLTVT.